This T cell receptor (beta chain) was recorded in a study of shared clonotypes between healthy human individuals. For the study at large: Each donor's CD8 memory used one plate, CD8 naive two, each CD4 subset three.

In the naive CD8 group, cells lacked CD45RO and were positively selected for CCR7, so terminally differentiated effector memory CD45RA+ cells were left out. Study conclusions and caveats: Shared across several donors were about 4.8% of the naive CD4 clonotypes.

Profiling relied on immunoSEQ multiplex PCR, and the TCRdb table lists in-frame clones only, not all of them. The repertoire has 760,000 or so clones, roughly 96% of them found once; the top ten carry under 0.25%. The table lists this clone with a count of one. No antigen is known for it. Sequencing input: naive CD8+ T cells sorted from blood. This receptor was identified in a man aged 25 to 40 in good health.

Written as DNA, the CDR3 is TGTGCCAGCAGCTCACCGACTACTCGGGCCTACGAGCAGTACTTC. Protein product: CASSSPTTRAYEQYF. This rearrangement joins TRBV11-2 to TRBJ2-7; TRBD2 might be the D (5 bases). There are 15 residues in the CDR3. CDR1 and CDR2 from the germline V gene are SGHAT and FQNNGV. Trimming took off 4 bases at V and 2 bases at J, with 15 bases between the two ends.